The 9 T cell receptor beta chains presented below share a single source sample, sequenced in a study of blood T cell repertoires in COVID-19 (TCRdb year 2020). Library prep was done by the immunoSEQ multiplex PCR assay. TCRdb carries this immuneACCESS record with in-frame sequences only. Its versions omit some clonotypes, under half of them owing to an unresolved V gene in the studies checked, with the rest unexplained. Across this sample there are 200,000 to 300,000 clones, with around 90% seen only once. The top ten constitute roughly 7.8% of the sample. Sample: peripheral blood. These receptors originate from a man aged 60 to 69 who had recovered from COVID-19.

Only a few counts were recorded for this clone. The chain couples TRBV11-2 to TRBJ2-7; TRBD1 matches 10 bases. Germline-derived CDR1 and CDR2 are SGHAT and FQNNGV. There are 14 residues in the CDR3. After removal of 4 bases from V and 2 bases from J, the junction contained 2 bases not matched to a gene. The CDR3, as DNA: TGTGCCAGCAGCTGGACAGGGGGACCCTACGAGCAGTACTTC. Translation gives CASSWTGGPYEQYF.

This clone turned up a few times. The chain uses TRBV4-1 and TRBJ2-7; D unclear. CDR1 MGHRA and CDR2 YSYEKL come from the germline V gene. CDR3 length equals 14 residues. V gave up 2 bases and J gave up 2 bases, with 10 bases separating them. CDR3 residues: CASSQTIITYEQYF. The CDR3, as DNA: TGCGCCAGCAGCCAAACTATTATTACCTACGAGCAGTACTTC.

This clone was picked up one time. The chain couples TRBV11-2 to TRBJ1-1, with D possibly TRBD1 on 6 matching bases. The CDR3 runs 14 residues. V lost 6 bases and J lost 5, with 16 bases in between. Per germline, CDR1 SGHAT and CDR2 FQNNGV. CDR3 amino acids: CASSSTGRWTEAFF. The CDR3 DNA sequence: TGTGCCAGCAGTAGCACAGGGAGATGGACTGAAGCTTTCTTT.

J is TRBJ1-1 and V is TRBV19; tentative D call: TRBD1 (5 bases). V was clipped by 1 base and J by 4 bases, with 13 bases between them. CDR3 length: 15 residues. Germline V gives CDR1 LNHDA, CDR2 SQIVND (reference sequence). In DNA form, the CDR3 reads TGTGCCAGTAGTATAGCGGCAGGGAAGGGCACTGAAGCTTTCTTT. This translates into CASSIAAGKGTEAFF.

Ten or more counts support this clone. The chain employs TRBV5-1 and TRBJ1-1, with D possibly being TRBD1 (5 bases). This CDR3 spans 15 amino acids. Looked up from germline, CDR1 is SGHRS and CDR2 is YFSETQ. The V gene lost 2 bases and the J gene lost 1 base, with 12 bases spanning the gap. DNA of the CDR3: TGCGCCAGCAGCTTTGGGGGAGGGAAGAACACTGAAGCTTTCTTT. Protein product: CASSFGGGKNTEAFF.

In DNA, the CDR3 is TGTGCCAGTAGCAAACTGATTACCCCGGGATCACCCCTCCACTTT. It encodes CASSKLITPGSPLHF. The chain is built from TRBV19 and TRBJ1-6; D is unclear. Germline assignment: CDR1 LNHDA and CDR2 SQIVND (reference sequence). V dropped 6 bases and J dropped 10 bases, with 19 bases sitting between them. CDR3 length: 15 residues.

The rearrangement joins TRBV24-1 to TRBJ1-4; D is unresolved. Germline V gene data show CDR1 as KGHDR and CDR2 as SFDVKD. The CDR3 has 14 residues. Trimming removed 2 bases from V and 5 bases from J, with 8 bases in between. The CDR3 DNA sequence: TGTGCCACCAGTGATTCCCCGGGGAATGAAAAACTGTTTTTT. Translating gives CATSDSPGNEKLFF.

The sample holds one count of this clone. The rearrangement joins TRBV5-5 to TRBJ1-5, with D perhaps matching TRBD1 (6 bases). The ends were cut back, 4 bases at V and 3 bases at J, with 11 bases in the middle. The CDR3 covers 14 residues. Germline V CDR1 and CDR2: SGHKS, YYEKEE (reference sequence). The CDR3 sequence is CASSTGQLNQPQHF. The CDR3, as DNA: TGTGCCAGCAGCACCGGACAGCTCAATCAGCCCCAGCATTTT.

V gene TRBV9 combines with J gene TRBJ2-5; D possibly corresponds to TRBD1 (5 bases). Trimming stripped 4 bases from V and 1 base from J, with 17 bases between. The CDR3 has 16 residues. Germline-derived CDR1 and CDR2 are SGDLS and YYNGEE. The CDR3 sequence is CASSPQQGRVQETQYF. CDR3 sequence (DNA): TGTGCCAGCAGCCCCCAGCAGGGCCGGGTCCAAGAGACCCAGTACTTC.